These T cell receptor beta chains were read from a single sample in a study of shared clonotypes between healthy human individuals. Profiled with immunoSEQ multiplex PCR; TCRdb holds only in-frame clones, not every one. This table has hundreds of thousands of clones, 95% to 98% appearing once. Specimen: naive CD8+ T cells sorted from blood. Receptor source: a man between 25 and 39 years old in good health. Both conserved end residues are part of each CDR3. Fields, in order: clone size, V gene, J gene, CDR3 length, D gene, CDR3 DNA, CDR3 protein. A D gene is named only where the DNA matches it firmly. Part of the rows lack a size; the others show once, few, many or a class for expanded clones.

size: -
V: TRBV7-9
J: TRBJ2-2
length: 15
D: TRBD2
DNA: TGTGCCAGCCCCATAGCGGGAACGAACACCGGGGAGCTGTTTTTT
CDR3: CASPIAGTNTGELFF

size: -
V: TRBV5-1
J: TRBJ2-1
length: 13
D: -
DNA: TGCGCCAGCAGCTTGGGGGCCGACAATGAGCAGTTCTTC
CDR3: CASSLGADNEQFF

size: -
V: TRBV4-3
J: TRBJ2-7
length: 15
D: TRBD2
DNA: TGCGCCAGCAGCCAAGATTACGGGAGGCCCTACGAGCAGTACTTC
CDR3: CASSQDYGRPYEQYF

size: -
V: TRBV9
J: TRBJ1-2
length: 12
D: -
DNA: TGTGCCAGCAATGCGGCCGGGAGCGGCTACACCTTC
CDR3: CASNAAGSGYTF

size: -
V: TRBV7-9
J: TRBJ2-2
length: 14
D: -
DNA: TGTGCCAGCAGCCCCTTACTCTCCACCGGGGAGCTGTTTTTT
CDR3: CASSPLLSTGELFF

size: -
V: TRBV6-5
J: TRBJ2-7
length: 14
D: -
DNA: TGTGCCAGCAGCCGGGGCCCGGAACCCTACGAGCAGTACTTC
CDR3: CASSRGPEPYEQYF

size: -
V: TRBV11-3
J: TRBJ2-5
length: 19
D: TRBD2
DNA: TGTGCCAGCAGCTTAGGGACTAGCGGGAGGGGCAGTGCTGAAGAGACCCAGTACTTC
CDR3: CASSLGTSGRGSAEETQYF

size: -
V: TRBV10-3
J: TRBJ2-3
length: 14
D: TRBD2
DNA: TGTGCCTCCACACCCGCGGGAGCGGCAGATACGCAGTATTTT
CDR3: CASTPAGAADTQYF

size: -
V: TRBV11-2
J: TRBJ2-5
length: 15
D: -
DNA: TGTGCCAGCAGCTCACCATGGACAGTCCAAGAGACCCAGTACTTC
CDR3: CASSSPWTVQETQYF

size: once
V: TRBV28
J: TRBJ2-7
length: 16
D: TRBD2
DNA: TGTGCCAGTACGTCCGGGACTAAGACCAATTCCTACGAGCAGTACTTC
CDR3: CASTSGTKTNSYEQYF

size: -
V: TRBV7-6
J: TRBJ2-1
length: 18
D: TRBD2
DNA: TGTGCCAGCAGCTCAATTCAAGCGGGACTAGCGGGACTCAATGAGCAGTTCTTC
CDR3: CASSSIQAGLAGLNEQFF

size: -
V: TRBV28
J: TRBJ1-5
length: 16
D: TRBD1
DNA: TGTGCCAGCAGGCTCAGGGGGGCGCTTAGCAATCAGCCCCAGCATTTT
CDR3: CASRLRGALSNQPQHF

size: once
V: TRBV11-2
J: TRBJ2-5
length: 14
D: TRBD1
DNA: TGTGCCAGCAGCTTCCCGGACAGGGAAGAGACCCAGTACTTC
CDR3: CASSFPDREETQYF

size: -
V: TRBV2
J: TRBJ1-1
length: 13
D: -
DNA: TGTGCCAGCAGGGGCCTGGGAGACCCCGAAGCTTTCTTT
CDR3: CASRGLGDPEAFF

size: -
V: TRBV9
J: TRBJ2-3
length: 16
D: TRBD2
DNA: TGTGCCAGCAGCGTACTCCTTGCGGGAGACGCAGATACGCAGTATTTT
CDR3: CASSVLLAGDADTQYF

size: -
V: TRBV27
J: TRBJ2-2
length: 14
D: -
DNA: TGTGCCAGCAGTCTAATGCAGAACACCGGGGAGCTGTTTTTT
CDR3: CASSLMQNTGELFF

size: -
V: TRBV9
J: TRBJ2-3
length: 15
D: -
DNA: TGTGCCAGCAGCGTAGGGACTACTGAGGTGGATACGCAGTATTTT
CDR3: CASSVGTTEVDTQYF

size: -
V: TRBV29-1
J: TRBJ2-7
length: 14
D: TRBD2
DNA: TGCAGCGTCGGGATGGGACTAGCGGTCTACGAGCAGTACTTC
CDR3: CSVGMGLAVYEQYF

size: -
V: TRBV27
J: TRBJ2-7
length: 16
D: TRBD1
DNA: TGTGCCAGCAGTTATTACAAGGGGGCCTACCCCTACGAGCAGTACTTC
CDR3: CASSYYKGAYPYEQYF

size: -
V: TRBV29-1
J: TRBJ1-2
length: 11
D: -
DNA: TGCAGCGTGGACAGTCGAGATGGCTACACCTTC
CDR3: CSVDSRDGYTF

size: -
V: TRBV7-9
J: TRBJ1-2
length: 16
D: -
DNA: TGTGCCAGCAGCTTCCAGGAGACTGAAGCTAACTATGGCTACACCTTC
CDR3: CASSFQETEANYGYTF

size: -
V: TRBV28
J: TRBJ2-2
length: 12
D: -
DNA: TGTGCCACCCACCAAAACACCGGGGAGCTGTTTTTT
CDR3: CATHQNTGELFF

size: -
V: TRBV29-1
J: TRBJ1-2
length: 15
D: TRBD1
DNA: TGCAGCGTTGAATGGAAGGACAGGGTCTTCTATGGCTACACCTTC
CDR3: CSVEWKDRVFYGYTF

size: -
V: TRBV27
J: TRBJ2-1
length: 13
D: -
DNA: TGTGCCAGCAGTTTACCGGACAGTAATGAGCAGTTCTTC
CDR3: CASSLPDSNEQFF

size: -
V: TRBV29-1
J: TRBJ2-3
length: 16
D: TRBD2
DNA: TGCAGCGTTGAATCGATGGCGGGAGAGGTTCCAGATACGCAGTATTTT
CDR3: CSVESMAGEVPDTQYF

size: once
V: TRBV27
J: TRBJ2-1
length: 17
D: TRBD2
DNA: TGTGCCAGCAGTTTCAGCAGTAGCGGGAGGAGGGACAATGAGCAGTTCTTC
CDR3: CASSFSSSGRRDNEQFF

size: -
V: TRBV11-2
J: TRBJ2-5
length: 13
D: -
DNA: TGTGCCAGCAGCTTAGCAGATTGGGAGACCCAGTACTTC
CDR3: CASSLADWETQYF

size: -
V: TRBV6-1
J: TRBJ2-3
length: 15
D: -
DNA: TGTGCCAGCAGTGAAGGGGAAACTCGCACAGATACGCAGTATTTT
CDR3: CASSEGETRTDTQYF

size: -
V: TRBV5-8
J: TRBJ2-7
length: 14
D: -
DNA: TGTGCCAGCAGCTTCCCCCAGGGGTCCTACGAGCAGTACTTC
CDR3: CASSFPQGSYEQYF

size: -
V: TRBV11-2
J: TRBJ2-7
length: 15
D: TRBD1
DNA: TGTGCCAGCAGCTTAAGGACAGGGGCCCACCGCGAGCAGTACTTC
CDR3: CASSLRTGAHREQYF

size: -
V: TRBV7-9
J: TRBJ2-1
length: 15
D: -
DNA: TGTGCCAGCAGCTTGGTCAGGGGAGTTTTCAATGAGCAGTTCTTC
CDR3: CASSLVRGVFNEQFF

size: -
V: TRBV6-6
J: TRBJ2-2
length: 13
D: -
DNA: TGTGCCAGCAGTTACGGTGGGTCCGGGGAGCTGTTTTTT
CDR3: CASSYGGSGELFF

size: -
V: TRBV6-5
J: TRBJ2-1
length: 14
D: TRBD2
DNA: TGTGCCAGCAGTTACTGGGGCGGGAGTAATGAGCAGTTCTTC
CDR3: CASSYWGGSNEQFF

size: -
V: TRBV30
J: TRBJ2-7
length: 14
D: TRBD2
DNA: TGTGCCTGCATCTTAGCGGGAGGTCTAGACGAGCAGTACTTC
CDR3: CACILAGGLDEQYF

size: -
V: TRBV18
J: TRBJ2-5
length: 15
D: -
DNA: TGTGCCAGCTCACCAGAATGGAGCCCCCGGGAGACCCAGTACTTC
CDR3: CASSPEWSPRETQYF